This T cell receptor (beta chain) stems from a study of blood T cell repertoires in COVID-19. The V segment lost 0 bases and the J segment 1 base; nucleotides outside the gene matches: 5. CDR1 is SGHTA and CDR2 is FQGNSA in the germline V gene. The CDR3 consists of 17 residues. The protocol was immunoSEQ multiplex PCR, while the TCRdb copy is restricted to in-frame clones and leaves out a portion. Of roughly 300,000 clones listed, over 70% are singletons. Source material: peripheral blood. The rearrangement uses TRBV7-2 and TRBJ2-5; 10 bases match TRBD2. The TCR sequence derives from a woman aged 40 to 55 who had recovered from COVID-19. CDR3 protein: CASSLAFPSGGQETQYF. The CDR3 nucleotides are TGTGCCAGCAGCTTAGCTTTCCCTAGCGGGGGCCAAGAGACCCAGTACTTC.